The 26 T cell receptor beta chains listed next were all sequenced from one sample in a study of T cell responses to AZD1222 COVID-19 vaccine. This table comes from immunoSEQ multiplex PCR, and its TCRdb copy is limited to in-frame clones, with some not included. The sample shows about 84,000 clones, 80% to 95% of them seen only once. The sequences come from peripheral blood, collected 28 days after the second AZD1222 dose. The receptor set was obtained from an adult who received the AZD1222 COVID-19 vaccine.

The gene calls are TRBV7-9 and TRBJ1-1; TRBD1 matches at 9 bases. V gave up 3 bases and J gave up 8 bases; unmatched junction bases: 7. The CDR3 covers 14 residues. CDR1 and CDR2 (germline): SEHNR, FQNEAQ (reference sequence). CDR3 coding DNA: TGTGCCAGCAGCTTGACGACAGGGGGAAGCGAAGCTTTCTTT. Translation gives CASSLTTGGSEAFF. Full variable domain (remainder filled in from reference TRBV7-9 and TRBJ1-1): DTGVSQNPRHKITKRGQNVTFRCDPISEHNRLYWYRQTLGQGPEFLTYFQNEAQLEKSRLLSDRFSAERPKGSFSTLEIQRTEQGDSAMYLCASSLTTGGSEAFFGQGTRLTVV.

The chain has TRBV7-2 and TRBJ2-7; D remains unclear. Germline CDR1 is SGHTA and CDR2 is FQGNSA. CDR3 size: 14 residues. V was clipped by 5 bases and J by 2 bases, with 13 bases between them. The DNA for the CDR3 is TGTGCCAGCAGCCACACCCAGTTAGCCTACGAGCAGTACTTC. This codes for CASSHTQLAYEQYF.

The CDR3 loop reads CAWSVGWGGVYGYTF. As DNA, the CDR3 is TGTGCCTGGAGTGTAGGGTGGGGCGGGGTGTATGGCTACACCTTC. J is TRBJ1-2 and V is TRBV30, with D possibly TRBD1 on 5 matching bases. Germline V gene sequence: CDR1 GTSNPN, CDR2 SVGIG (reference sequence). V dropped 0 bases and J dropped 5 bases, with 16 bases sitting between them. This CDR3 region has 15 residues.

Only one count was recorded for this clone. The chain is built from TRBV7-8 and TRBJ1-1; D is possibly TRBD1 (5 bases). Germline V gene lookup returns CDR1 SGHVS and CDR2 FQNEAQ. V was clipped by 0 bases and J by 13 bases, with 12 bases between them. This CDR3 spans 12 amino acids. The CDR3 sequence is CASSLALRGIFF. The CDR3 bases are TGTGCCAGCAGCTTAGCGTTAAGGGGCATTTTCTTT. Filled out from reference TRBV7-8 and TRBJ1-1, the complete variable domain reads GAGVSQSPRYKVAKRGQDVALRCDPISGHVSLFWYQQALGQGPEFLTYFQNEAQLDKSGLPSDRFFAERPEGSVSTLKIQRTQQEDSAVYLCASSLALRGIFFGQGTRLTVV.

The genes are TRBV24-1 and TRBJ2-2; D gene unclear. Germline values: CDR1 KGHDR, CDR2 SFDVKD. V lost 1 base and J 4 bases, leaving 3 bases between the germline ends. The CDR3 has 13 amino acids. DNA of the CDR3: TGTGCCACCAGTGATTTCGGCACCGGGGAGCTGTTTTTT. This translates into CATSDFGTGELFF.

The chain employs TRBV5-6 and TRBJ1-3; D remains ambiguous. CDR1 and CDR2 (germline): SGHDT, YYEEEE. Between the trimmed V and J ends, which lost 2 bases and 0 bases, there was a span of 12 bases. The CDR3 totals 16 residues. The CDR3 here is CASSFGRPSSGNTIYF. The DNA for the CDR3 is TGTGCCAGCAGCTTCGGCCGGCCGAGCTCTGGAAACACCATATATTTT.

In its sample, this clone was seen once. This sequence joins TRBV7-3 and TRBJ2-1; 9 bases match TRBD1. Trimming took 4 bases from V and 15 from J; bases not matched to a gene: 10. The CDR3 is 13 amino acids. Germline CDR1 SGHTA, CDR2 FQGTGA. The CDR3 DNA reads as TGTGCCAGCAGCTCGGGGACAGGGACAGATTGGTTCTTC. The encoded protein is CASSSGTGTDWFF.

The chain recombines TRBV7-2 with TRBJ1-2; TRBD1 might be the D (6 bases). The V and J ends lost 5 bases and 4 bases respectively, with 11 bases between them. Germline V gene sequence: CDR1 SGHTA, CDR2 FQGNSA. There are 13 residues in the CDR3. CDR3 protein: CASSLGGSYGYTF. The CDR3 DNA reads as TGTGCCAGCAGCCTGGGGGGCAGCTATGGCTACACCTTC.

The chain uses TRBV28 and TRBJ1-1, with D hard to call. Germline lookup yields CDR1 MDHEN and CDR2 SYDVKM. With 2 bases removed from V and 4 bases from J, the gap between germline ends came to 11 bases. This CDR3 contains 14 residues. As DNA, the CDR3 is TGTGCCAGCAGTTTAATTCCGGGTAGCACTGAAGCTTTCTTT. Its protein product is CASSLIPGSTEAFF.

The chain employs TRBV4-1 and TRBJ2-7; D is possibly TRBD1 (5 bases). Trimming shortened V by 1 base and J by 3 bases, and 13 bases separated the two germline ends. CDR1 and CDR2 from the germline V gene are MGHRA and YSYEKL. This CDR3 has 15 residues. CDR3 amino acids: CASSQGQYFFYEQYF. Written as DNA, the CDR3 is TGCGCCAGCAGCCAAGGACAGTATTTTTTCTACGAGCAGTACTTC.

The rearrangement links TRBV2 to TRBJ1-5; no reliable D call. CDR3 length: 17 residues. Germline lookup yields CDR1 SNHLY and CDR2 FYNNEI. Deletions cut 4 bases from V and 0 bases from J, with 16 bases between. CDR3 sequence (DNA): TGTGCCAGCAGTGTAGAGGACCTCCTATATAGCAATCAGCCCCAGCATTTT. Its protein is CASSVEDLLYSNQPQHF.

The chain recombines TRBV5-1 with TRBJ2-1; no reliable D call. The CDR3 has 13 residues. V lost 2 bases to trimming and J lost 10 bases, with 13 bases between them. Germline V gives CDR1 SGHRS, CDR2 YFSETQ. Here the CDR3 reads CASSFGVAEEQFF. The CDR3 nucleotides are TGCGCCAGCAGCTTCGGAGTGGCAGAGGAGCAGTTCTTC.

CDR3: CASSLTETSEQFF. The CDR3 DNA is TGTGCCAGCAGTTTAACGGAGACCAGTGAGCAGTTCTTC. The rearrangement joins TRBV27 to TRBJ2-1; D remains unclear. Looked up from germline, CDR1 is MNHEY and CDR2 is SMNVEV (reference sequence). This CDR3 has 13 amino acids. V gave up 2 bases and J gave up 9 bases, with 11 bases separating them.

This chain connects TRBV13 to TRBJ2-5; D unclear. CDR3 length equals 13 residues. CDR1 is PRHDT, CDR2 FYEKMQ, per germline (reference sequence). The V end lost 3 bases, the J end lost 2 bases, and 7 bases lay between the germline ends. The CDR3 is CASSFWQQETQYF. The CDR3 DNA is TGTGCCAGCAGCTTTTGGCAGCAAGAGACCCAGTACTTC.

The chain combines TRBV29-1 with TRBJ2-1; 9 positions agree with TRBD2. After removal of 4 bases from V and 9 bases from J, the junction contained 10 bases not matched to a gene. Germline CDR1 SQVTM, CDR2 ANQGSEA. This CDR3 is 14 amino acids long. The CDR3 protein is CSVGGRVPMGEQFF. The CDR3 nucleotides are TGCAGCGTTGGCGGGAGGGTTCCCATGGGTGAGCAGTTCTTC.

This clone was recorded once. The CDR3 region is CSVEAGRGGYEQYF. The CDR3 DNA reads as TGCAGCGTTGAAGCCGGACGGGGTGGCTACGAGCAGTACTTC. The chain couples TRBV29-1 to TRBJ2-7; D possibly corresponds to TRBD2 (5 bases). Looked up from germline, CDR1 is SQVTM and CDR2 is ANQGSEA. Between the trimmed V and J ends, which lost 1 base and 3 bases, there was a span of 13 bases. CDR3 length: 14 residues.

The chain is built from TRBV7-9 and TRBJ2-7; unclear D gene. CDR3 length: 14 residues. V was trimmed by 4 bases and J by 1 base, leaving 11 bases between them. In germline, CDR1 is SEHNR, CDR2 FQNEAQ (reference sequence). CDR3 sequence: CASSYSGVSYEQYF. The CDR3 nucleotides are TGTGCCAGCAGCTATTCAGGAGTTTCCTACGAGCAGTACTTC.

This chain connects TRBV19 to TRBJ2-7; possibly TRBD1 for D (5 bases). Germline V gene data show CDR1 as LNHDA and CDR2 as SQIVND (reference sequence). The V end was cut by 1 base, the J end by 2 bases, with 9 bases between. CDR3 size: 14 residues. The CDR3 sequence is CASSIADSPYEQYF. The DNA for the CDR3 is TGTGCCAGTAGTATAGCCGACAGCCCCTACGAGCAGTACTTC. Together with reference TRBV19 and TRBJ2-7, the CDR3 gives the full variable domain: DGGITQSPKYLFRKEGQNVTLSCEQNLNHDAMYWYRQDPGQGLRLIYYSQIVNDFQKGDIAEGYSVSREKKESFPLTVTSAQKNPTAFYLCASSIADSPYEQYFGPGTRLTVT.

This chain links TRBV28 with TRBJ1-4; TRBD1 aligns across 9 bases. The germline CDR1 and CDR2 sequences are MDHEN and SYDVKM. This CDR3 comprises 14 residues. Unmatched junction bases numbered 5, after V lost 4 bases and J lost 8 bases. The CDR3 coding sequence is TGTGCCAGCAGTTCCGGGACAGGGAAGGAAAAACTGTTTTTT. Translating it yields CASSSGTGKEKLFF.

The V call is TRBV4-1, the J call TRBJ1-4; tentative D call: TRBD1 (6 bases). The CDR3 contains 15 residues. The germline gives CDR1 MGHRA, CDR2 YSYEKL. Trimming cost V 4 bases and J 4 bases, with 13 bases left between them. CDR3 amino acids: CASSPRTAGNEKLFF. Written as DNA, the CDR3 is TGCGCCAGCAGCCCAAGGACAGCTGGTAATGAAAAACTGTTTTTT.

The chain combines TRBV21-1 with TRBJ1-5. TRBV21-1 is tagged as a pseudogene. The CDR3 runs to 15 residues. CDR3 sequence: CASSKVFMGNQPQHF. CDR3 nucleotide sequence: TGTGCCAGCAGCAAAGTTTTTATGGGCAATCAGCCCCAGCATTTT.

The rearrangement joins TRBV3-1 (or the pseudogene TRBV3-2) to TRBJ1-4; possibly TRBD1 for D (5 bases). The CDR3 contains 16 residues. V was shortened by 1 base and J by 4 bases, with 13 bases between the two germline ends. Germline values: CDR1 LGHDT, CDR2 YNNKEL (reference sequence). This CDR3 is CASSQGQGWGNEKLFF. The DNA of the CDR3 is TGTGCCAGCAGCCAAGGGCAGGGCTGGGGTAATGAAAAACTGTTTTTT.

The rearrangement uses TRBV25-1 and TRBJ2-7; TRBD1 is a possible D gene (6 bases). The CDR3 has 15 residues. V lost 6 bases and J 2 bases, leaving 17 bases between the germline ends. Germline V gives CDR1 MGHDK, CDR2 SYGVNS. The CDR3 protein is CASRVMTGSAYEQYF. The CDR3 region has the DNA TGTGCCAGCAGGGTTATGACAGGTTCCGCCTACGAGCAGTACTTC.

A word on this clone: The junction differs from germline at one of its ends, possibly a read error. The rearrangement links TRBV30 to TRBJ1-5, with TRBD1 as a possible D gene (5 bases). Looked up from germline, CDR1 is GTSNPN and CDR2 is SVGIG (reference sequence). The CDR3 is 12 amino acids. CDR3 nucleotides: TGCGCCACGGGGAGGGGAGGTCAGCCCCAGCATTTT. It encodes CATGRGGQPQHF.

The V gene is TRBV9, the J gene TRBJ1-2; D gene uncertain. Germline V CDR1 and CDR2: SGDLS, YYNGEE. V was trimmed by 5 bases and J by 0 bases, leaving 11 bases between them. There are 14 residues in the CDR3. CDR3 nucleotide sequence: TGTGCCAGCAGTTCACCTCTATCTAACTATGGCTACACCTTC. This codes for CASSSPLSNYGYTF. The full variable domain, completed using reference TRBV9 and TRBJ1-2, is DSGVTQTPKHLITATGQRVTLRCSPRSGDLSVYWYQQSLDQGLQFLIQYYNGEERAKGNILERFSAQQFPDLHSELNLSSLELGDSALYFCASSSPLSNYGYTFGSGTRLTVV.

This clone was seen a few times. This chain uses TRBV7-6 with TRBJ1-6; 7 bases agree with TRBD1. There are 15 residues in the CDR3. Germline V gene data show CDR1 as SGHVS and CDR2 as FNYEAQ. The V gene end was trimmed by 3 bases and the J gene end by 12 bases; junction bases not matched to a gene: 11. The DNA for the CDR3 is TGTGCCAGCAGCTTTGGTGGCAGGGGGGTGCTACCCCTCCACTTT. It encodes CASSFGGRGVLPLHF. Looking up the rest from reference TRBV7-6 and TRBJ1-6 gives the full variable domain: GAGVSQSPRYKVTKRGQDVALRCDPISGHVSLYWYRQALGQGPEFLTYFNYEAQQDKSGLPNDRFSAERPEGSISTLTIQRTEQRDSAMYRCASSFGGRGVLPLHFGNGTRLTVT.